Listed below are T cell receptor beta chains from one sample, sequenced in a study of radiation and T cells in renal cell carcinoma. Sequencing was performed with immunoSEQ multiplex PCR; in TCRdb, only in-frame clones are kept and a portion is missing. The sample has more than 95,000 clones, around 81% seen once. Source: blood, taken from a patient whose treatment included radiotherapy and nephrectomy. Receptors originate from a man in his fifties or sixties with renal cell carcinoma. The CDR3 runs from the conserved cysteine through the conserved F or W. A D gene is named only where the DNA matches it firmly. Size tells how often a clone was seen (once, few, many) or the class of an expanded clone, and some rows leave it out.

CDR3 protein	CDR3 DNA	V gene	J gene	clone size	D gene
CASSVGITPYNEQFF	TGTGCCAGCAGCGTTGGTATTACCCCCTACAATGAGCAGTTCTTC	TRBV9	TRBJ2-1	.	.
CASSAVRGPATNEKLFF	TGTGCCAGCAGTGCAGTCCGGGGGCCTGCAACTAATGAAAAACTGTTTTTT	TRBV25-1	TRBJ1-4	.	.
CASSFNSGGSYNEQFF	TGTGCCAGCAGCTTTAATAGCGGGGGGAGCTACAATGAGCAGTTCTTC	TRBV11-2	TRBJ2-1	.	TRBD2
CASSRSSGSFLGSYEQFF	TGTGCCAGCAGCCGTTCAAGCGGGAGTTTTTTAGGTTCTTATGAGCAGTTCTTC	TRBV7-9	TRBJ2-1	.	TRBD2
CASALEDSYGYTF	TGTGCCAGCGCTTTGGAAGATTCCTATGGCTACACCTTC	TRBV5-4	TRBJ1-2	few	.
CSLGTSGGAGNEQFF	TGCAGCCTCGGGACTAGCGGGGGGGCCGGGAATGAGCAGTTCTTC	TRBV29-1	TRBJ2-1	few	TRBD2
CAWSTESQPQHF	TGTGCCTGGAGTACAGAAAGCCAGCCCCAGCATTTT	TRBV30	TRBJ1-5	medium-sized	.
CSAGDHNIQYF	TGCAGCGCCGGGGACCACAACATTCAGTACTTC	TRBV29-1	TRBJ2-4	.	.
CATSRERESGTQYF	TGTGCCACCAGCAGAGAGAGGGAATCCGGGACCCAGTACTTC	TRBV15	TRBJ2-5	.	.
CASSEAVTSTDTQYF	TGTGCCAGTAGTGAGGCAGTTACTAGCACAGATACGCAGTATTTT	TRBV19	TRBJ2-3	.	.
CASSSAQGHEKLFF	TGTGCCAGCAGTTCCGCCCAAGGCCATGAAAAACTGTTTTTT	TRBV28	TRBJ1-4	.	.
CASSDRGNTQYF	TGTGCCAGCAGTGATCGCGGGAATACGCAGTATTTT	TRBV2	TRBJ2-3	.	.
CASSTRQGLNTEAFF	TGTGCCAGTAGTACCCGACAGGGGCTGAACACTGAAGCTTTCTTT	TRBV19	TRBJ1-1	few	TRBD1
CASQLGITGELFF	TGTGCCAGCCAACTAGGGATTACCGGGGAGCTGTTTTTT	TRBV6-5	TRBJ2-2	.	.
CAWSIGDSRFNSPLHF	TGTGCCTGGAGTATCGGGGACAGCAGATTTAATTCACCCCTCCACTTT	TRBV30	TRBJ1-6	.	TRBD1
CASSAGTTQTNEQFF	TGTGCCAGCAGCGCCGGGACTACCCAAACAAATGAGCAGTTCTTC	TRBV9	TRBJ2-1	.	TRBD2
CASSLFGISNQPQHF	TGTGCCAGCAGTTTATTCGGAATTAGCAATCAGCCCCAGCATTTT	TRBV28	TRBJ1-5	.	.
CASSKDDRNSPLHF	TGTGCCAGCAGCAAAGACGACAGGAATTCACCCCTCCACTTT	TRBV21-1	TRBJ1-6	.	.
CASSVGGLAEAFF	TGTGCCAGCAGTGTGGGAGGGTTGGCTGAAGCTTTCTTT	TRBV6-5	TRBJ1-1	.	.
CSVVDRLYGYTF	TGCAGCGTCGTGGACAGACTATATGGCTACACCTTC	TRBV29-1	TRBJ1-2	.	.
CAISGSGEGGGYTF	TGTGCCATCAGTGGATCCGGAGAAGGGGGTGGCTACACCTTC	TRBV10-3	TRBJ1-2	.	.
CASSYEFNSPLHF	TGTGCCAGCAGTTACGAGTTCAATTCACCCCTCCACTTT	TRBV6-5	TRBJ1-6	.	.
CASSPRQGGNEKLFF	TGTGCCAGTAGTCCCCGACAGGGCGGTAATGAAAAACTGTTTTTT	TRBV19	TRBJ1-4	.	TRBD1
CASSLGLHQETQYF	TGTGCCAGCAGCTTGGGTCTACACCAAGAGACCCAGTACTTC	TRBV11-1	TRBJ2-5	.	.
CASRDPYGYTF	TGTGCCAGCAGGGACCCCTATGGCTACACCTTC	TRBV2	TRBJ1-2	few	.
CASYQPQHF	TGTGCCAGTTATCAGCCCCAGCATTTT	TRBV6-1	TRBJ1-5	few	.
CASSGTSYEQYF	TGTGCCAGCAGCGGGACCAGCTACGAGCAGTACTTC	TRBV7-9	TRBJ2-7	.	.
CASSPQLAGGPDTQYF	TGTGCCAGCAGCCCCCAACTAGCGGGGGGGCCAGATACGCAGTATTTT	TRBV7-2	TRBJ2-3	.	TRBD2
CASSSGGPSTDTQYF	TGTGCCAGCAGCTCCGGGGGCCCAAGCACAGATACGCAGTATTTT	TRBV7-2	TRBJ2-3	.	.
CASSPLAGDSYEQYF	TGCGCCAGCAGCCCTCTAGCGGGTGATTCCTACGAGCAGTACTTC	TRBV5-1	TRBJ2-7	.	TRBD2
CASSPGVGTLRFTEAFF	TGCGCCAGCAGCCCCGGAGTTGGCACCTTAAGGTTCACTGAAGCTTTCTTT	TRBV5-1	TRBJ1-1	.	.
CASSSNDRFSEQYF	TGTGCCAGCAGTTCGAACGACAGGTTTTCCGAGCAGTACTTC	TRBV27	TRBJ2-7	.	.
CASRGGQNTIYF	TGTGCCAGCAGGGGAGGCCAAAACACCATATATTTT	TRBV6-5	TRBJ1-3	once	.
CASAYQGAVETQYF	TGTGCCAGCGCCTACCAGGGGGCTGTGGAGACCCAGTACTTC	TRBV7-2	TRBJ2-5	.	TRBD1
CASSIDYITGTDVGQPQHF	TGTGCCAGTAGTATCGATTATATAACCGGGACAGACGTCGGTCAGCCCCAGCATTTT	TRBV19	TRBJ1-5	.	TRBD1
CASSSAGTKETQYF	TGTGCCAGCAGCTCTGCCGGGACTAAAGAGACCCAGTACTTC	TRBV5-7	TRBJ2-5	.	TRBD2
CASSQVRNRENTEAFF	TGCGCCAGCAGCCAGGTGCGGAACAGGGAGAACACTGAAGCTTTCTTT	TRBV5-1	TRBJ1-1	.	.